These 14 T cell receptor beta chains originate from one sample sequenced in a study of cytomegalovirus exposure and HLA in healthy donors. In the PCR, 60 Vbeta and 13 Jbeta primers were used. Only in-frame clones appear in the TCRdb table, and some are missing; sequencing was by immunoSEQ multiplex PCR. The table has roughly 170,000 clones, 65% to 90% seen once. The sample comprised PBMCs. The receptor set was obtained from a girl aged 2-10 years in good health and CMV-seropositive.

V usage is TRBV6-1 and J usage is TRBJ1-2, with D possibly TRBD1 on 5 matching bases. In germline, CDR1 is MNHNS, CDR2 SASEGT. This CDR3 is 12 amino acids long. V lost 6 bases, J lost 4 bases, and 9 bases lay in between. DNA for the CDR3: TGTGCCAGCAGGCAGACAGTCTATGGCTACACCTTC. This translates into CASRQTVYGYTF.

As DNA, the CDR3 is TGTGCCAGCAGCTTAGCGCAGGGTACCCCTTCCTCTGGAAACACCATATATTTT. Its protein product is CASSLAQGTPSSGNTIYF. V gene TRBV7-9 combines with J gene TRBJ1-3; tentative D call: TRBD1 (5 bases). The CDR3 is 18 residues long. Germline V gene data show CDR1 as SEHNR and CDR2 as FQNEAQ (reference sequence). Trimming left V 0 bases short and J 0 bases short, with 15 bases between.

The gene calls are TRBV27 and TRBJ2-7; D may be TRBD1 (6 bases). In germline, CDR1 is MNHEY, CDR2 SMNVEV (reference sequence). V was clipped by 7 bases and J by 6 bases, with 10 bases between them. This CDR3 is 11 amino acids long. CDR3: CASTSGAEQYF. CDR3 DNA: TGTGCCAGCACATCAGGGGCCGAGCAGTACTTC.

The J gene is TRBJ1-4, the V gene TRBV28; the D gene is possibly TRBD1 (5 bases). CDR3 length: 18 amino acids. V dropped 4 bases and J dropped 1 base, with 19 bases sitting between them. Germline loops: CDR1 MDHEN, CDR2 SYDVKM. The CDR3 sequence: CASSSTGSRGRTNEKLFF. Written as DNA, the CDR3 is TGTGCCAGCAGTTCCACCGGGTCTAGGGGTAGAACTAATGAAAAACTGTTTTTT.

The gene calls are TRBV29-1 and TRBJ1-2, with 8 positions matching TRBD1. CDR1 is SQVTM and CDR2 is ANQGSEA in the germline V gene. The CDR3 contains 13 residues. The ends lost 7 bases at V and 6 bases at J; junction bases unmatched: 10. CDR3 bases: TGCAGCGCCATTATTCCGACAGGGGATGGCTACACCTTC. It encodes CSAIIPTGDGYTF.

The chain links TRBV28 to TRBJ1-2; D might be TRBD1 (6 bases). The V gene lost 6 bases and the J gene lost 7 bases, with 18 bases spanning the gap. Germline V CDR1 and CDR2: MDHEN, SYDVKM. CDR3 length: 14 amino acids. The CDR3 reads CASSPRTGFLGYTF. The CDR3 DNA follows: TGTGCCAGCAGCCCCCGAACAGGGTTTCTTGGCTACACCTTC.

CDR3 DNA sequence: TGCGCCAGCAGCTTCGGACAGAATAATTCACCCCTCCACTTT. Amino acids: CASSFGQNNSPLHF. V usage is TRBV5-1 and J usage is TRBJ1-6, with D tentatively TRBD1 (6 bases). Germline values: CDR1 SGHRS, CDR2 YFSETQ. The germline V and J ends were trimmed by 2 bases and 5 bases, with 8 bases remaining between them. This CDR3 is 14 amino acids long.

V is TRBV5-4 and J is TRBJ2-7; D perhaps matches TRBD1 (5 bases). This CDR3 region has 13 residues. Germline assignment: CDR1 SGHNT and CDR2 YYREEE (reference sequence). Trimming took off 5 bases at V and 2 bases at J, with 11 bases between the two ends. CDR3 nucleotide sequence: TGTGCCAGCAGTAGGGGCGGAACCTACGAGCAGTACTTC. Protein product: CASSRGGTYEQYF. Filled out from reference TRBV5-4 and TRBJ2-7, the complete variable domain reads ETGVTQSPTHLIKTRGQQVTLRCSSQSGHNTVSWYQQALGQGPQFIFQYYREEENGRGNFPPRFSGLQFPNYSSELNVNALELDDSALYLCASSRGGTYEQYFGPGTRLTVT.

The chain links TRBV7-6 to TRBJ2-1; no reliable D call. The CDR3 is 15 amino acids. Trimming left V 3 bases short and J 0 bases short, with 9 bases between. Germline-derived CDR1 and CDR2 are SGHVS and FNYEAQ. This CDR3 reads CASSLVPSSYNEQFF. The CDR3 DNA reads TGTGCCAGCAGCTTGGTCCCTAGCTCCTACAATGAGCAGTTCTTC.

This chain joins TRBV12-5 and TRBJ2-2, with unresolved D. CDR3 length equals 15 residues. The V end lost 3 bases, the J end lost 0 bases, and 8 bases lay between the germline ends. Looked up from germline, CDR1 is LGHNT and CDR2 is FRNRAP. The CDR3 loop is CASGFLQPNTGELFF. The CDR3 DNA reads TGTGCTAGTGGTTTTTTACAGCCGAACACCGGGGAGCTGTTTTTT.

The chain carries TRBV4-1 and TRBJ1-1; possible D gene TRBD1, 6 bases. The CDR3 runs to 18 residues. Per the germline V gene, CDR1 is MGHRA and CDR2 is YSYEKL. Between the trimmed V and J ends, which lost 3 bases and 0 bases, there was a span of 20 bases. The DNA of the CDR3 is TGCGCCAGCAGCCAGGCCTGGGTCAGGGGATTGATGAACACTGAAGCTTTCTTT. Amino acid sequence: CASSQAWVRGLMNTEAFF.

V is TRBV7-8 and J is TRBJ2-4, with 9 nucleotides matching TRBD2. The junction had 20 bases not matched to a gene; V was cut back by 8 bases and J by 12 bases. This CDR3 region has 16 residues. CDR1 and CDR2 (germline): SGHVS, FQNEAQ. CDR3 in amino acids: CASAGRAGGPSGGQYF. For the CDR3, the DNA is TGTGCCAGCGCCGGGCGGGCGGGAGGGCCCTCTGGGGGTCAGTACTTC.

On this clone itself: At one end the junction does not follow the germline gene, possibly because of a read error. The genes are TRBV4-1 and TRBJ2-1; 11 bases fit TRBD2. The germline gives CDR1 MGHRA, CDR2 YSYEKL. The CDR3 length is 14 residues. Here the CDR3 DNA reads TGTGCCAGCAGCCTACCTAGCGGGAGGAATGAGCAGTTCTTC. Amino acids: CASSLPSGRNEQFF.

The CDR3 coding sequence is TGTGCCACCGGACAGGGTCGGGGAAACACCATATATTTT. This encodes CATGQGRGNTIYF. V gene TRBV10-3 combines with J gene TRBJ1-3; 8 bases are a match to TRBD1. Per germline, CDR1 ENHRY and CDR2 SYGVKD. The junction had 6 bases not matched to a gene; V was cut back by 10 bases and J by 4 bases. The CDR3 sequence is 13 residues long.